Below are 17 T cell receptor beta chains sequenced from a single sample in a study of blood T cell repertoires in COVID-19. TCRdb keeps only in-frame clones here, not all; method: immunoSEQ multiplex PCR. The sample yields roughly 140,000 clones, around 80% seen once. Sequences were obtained from peripheral blood. The receptor source for this set is a man in his sixties with acute or convalescent COVID-19.

The gene calls are TRBV18 and TRBJ1-6; unclear D gene. V dropped 3 bases and J dropped 7 bases, with 7 bases sitting between them. From germline, CDR1 is KGHSH and CDR2 LQKENI. This CDR3 has 13 amino acids. This chain's CDR3 is CASSPSGNSPLHF. For the CDR3, the DNA is TGTGCCAGCTCACCGTCTGGCAATTCACCCCTCCACTTT.

The chain uses TRBV5-1 and TRBJ1-1; TRBD1 agrees at 9 bases. From germline, CDR1 is SGHRS and CDR2 YFSETQ. The CDR3 sequence is 17 residues long. J gave up 4 bases and V 1 base, and 11 bases lay outside the gene matches. This chain's CDR3 is CASSLILGTGRITEAFF. The CDR3 coding sequence is TGCGCCAGCAGCTTGATACTTGGGACAGGGCGAATCACTGAAGCTTTCTTT.

This chain joins TRBV30 and TRBJ1-1; 9 positions match TRBD1. The germline gives CDR1 GTSNPN, CDR2 SVGIG (reference sequence). Germline trimming cut 2 bases from V and 11 bases from J; bases unmatched to any gene: 12. There are 14 residues in the CDR3. The CDR3 is CAWSLKQGASSAFF. CDR3 nucleotide sequence: TGTGCCTGGAGTCTAAAACAGGGGGCAAGTTCGGCTTTCTTT.

The V gene is TRBV6-4, the J gene TRBJ2-3; 15 nucleotides agree with TRBD2. In germline, CDR1 is MRHNA, CDR2 SNTAGT. The CDR3 is 16 residues long. The V and J ends lost 6 bases and 4 bases, in that order; junction bases with no gene match: 5. The CDR3 DNA reads as TGTGCCAGCAGGTCGGGACTAGCGGGGGGATCAGATACGCAGTATTTT. The encoded protein is CASRSGLAGGSDTQYF.

V gene TRBV7-9 combines with J gene TRBJ2-5; D may be TRBD1 (5 bases). The V gene lost 0 bases and the J gene lost 5 bases, with 7 bases spanning the gap. The CDR3 spans 13 residues. Per germline, CDR1 SEHNR and CDR2 FQNEAQ (reference sequence). This chain's CDR3 is CASSLAGAETQYF. Written as DNA, the CDR3 is TGTGCCAGCAGCTTAGCAGGGGCCGAGACCCAGTACTTC.

J is TRBJ1-2 and V is TRBV2; D possibly corresponds to TRBD1 (6 bases). Trimming stripped 4 bases from V and 4 bases from J, with 13 bases between. Per the germline V gene, CDR1 is SNHLY and CDR2 is FYNNEI. The CDR3 runs to 14 residues. CDR3 amino acids: CASSVYTGTYGYTF. For the CDR3, the DNA is TGTGCCAGCAGTGTATACACAGGGACCTATGGCTACACCTTC.

The rearrangement links TRBV10-3 to TRBJ1-5; D remains unclear. The ends were cut back, 5 bases at V and 2 bases at J, with 13 bases in the middle. This CDR3 region has 15 residues. Per the germline V gene, CDR1 is ENHRY and CDR2 is SYGVKD. This CDR3 reads CAISRGTGGNQPQHF. DNA for the CDR3: TGTGCCATCAGTCGGGGAACCGGAGGCAATCAGCCCCAGCATTTT.

The rearrangement links TRBV28 to TRBJ2-3, with D possibly TRBD1 on 6 matching bases. Germline CDR1 reads MDHEN; CDR2 reads SYDVKM. V shed 4 bases and J shed 5 bases, with 10 bases lying between them. This CDR3 has 13 residues. CDR3 amino acids: CASSWGPGDTQYF. For the CDR3, the DNA is TGTGCCAGCAGTTGGGGGCCCGGAGATACGCAGTATTTT.

The chain employs TRBV19 and TRBJ2-5; 8 nucleotides agree with TRBD1. CDR1 and CDR2 from the germline V gene are LNHDA and SQIVND (reference sequence). This CDR3 is built from 16 residues. Germline trimming cut 4 bases from V and 5 bases from J; bases unmatched to any gene: 12. DNA of the CDR3: TGTGCCAGTAGTACCAGGGGGCCCCCCCAGGCGGAGACCCAGTACTTC. As protein: CASSTRGPPQAETQYF.

The chain uses TRBV11-1 and TRBJ2-2; 12 positions match TRBD2. CDR1 is SGHAT, CDR2 FQDESV, per germline (reference sequence). The CDR3 sequence is 16 residues long. V shed 6 bases, J shed 3 bases, and the junction held 5 bases outside the gene matches. CDR3 region: CASSFRLAGDTGELFF. The CDR3, as DNA: TGTGCCAGCAGTTTCAGACTAGCGGGAGACACCGGGGAGCTGTTTTTT.

The V and J genes are TRBV5-1 and TRBJ1-1; D not certain. Germline V gene lookup returns CDR1 SGHRS and CDR2 YFSETQ. V gave up 4 bases and J gave up 1 base, with 11 bases separating them. CDR3 length: 14 residues. CDR3 nucleotide sequence: TGCGCCAGCAGCGCTACTAGACAGAACACTGAAGCTTTCTTT. Its translation: CASSATRQNTEAFF.

This chain joins TRBV5-6 and TRBJ1-5, with D perhaps TRBD1 (5 bases). Germline V CDR1 and CDR2: SGHDT, YYEEEE. V was cut by 1 base and J by 6 bases, with 14 bases left in between. The CDR3 runs to 15 residues. CDR3 coding DNA: TGTGCCAGCAGCTTGAGGCAGGGCATCGGTCAGCCCCAGCATTTT. This encodes CASSLRQGIGQPQHF.

J is TRBJ2-3 and V is TRBV10-3, with a weak D call TRBD2 (7 bases). The germline V and J ends were trimmed by 5 bases and 3 bases, with 27 bases remaining between them. The CDR3 consists of 19 residues. Germline V gene data show CDR1 as ENHRY and CDR2 as SYGVKD. CDR3 nucleotide sequence: TGTGCCATCAGTCCAGGGGTTCGGGAGGCGCAAATCGTTACAGATACGCAGTATTTT. Amino acid sequence: CAISPGVREAQIVTDTQYF.

J is TRBJ2-3 and V is TRBV7-6; 16 bases map to TRBD2. The CDR3 runs to 18 residues. Losses at the gene ends were 5 bases for V and 2 bases for J; bases not matched to a gene: 7. Germline lookup yields CDR1 SGHVS and CDR2 FNYEAQ. CDR3 sequence: CASSLPGLAGGVTDTQYF. The CDR3 coding sequence is TGTGCCAGCAGCCTTCCGGGACTAGCGGGAGGGGTCACAGATACGCAGTATTTT.

The J gene is TRBJ2-3, the V gene TRBV7-2, with D unresolved. Germline assignment: CDR1 SGHTA and CDR2 FQGNSA. Trimming left V 0 bases short and J 4 bases short, with 11 bases between. CDR3 size: 15 residues. CDR3 in DNA: TGTGCCAGCAGCTTAGCTTCTTCAGGCCCAGATACGCAGTATTTT. Translating gives CASSLASSGPDTQYF.

The rearrangement links TRBV3-1 (or the pseudogene TRBV3-2) to TRBJ1-2; 7 bases match TRBD1. CDR1 is LGHDT and CDR2 is YNNKEL in the germline V gene (reference sequence). The CDR3 spans 12 residues. V was clipped by 3 bases and J by 7 bases; unmatched bases: 2. The CDR3 is CASSQTGSGYTF. The CDR3 nucleotides are TGTGCCAGCAGCCAGACAGGGAGTGGCTACACCTTC.

The chain has TRBV12-2 and TRBJ2-7; TRBD2, the table's D call, was not compared with the DNA. TRBV12-2 is labeled a pseudogene. The CDR3 consists of 17 residues. Written as DNA, the CDR3 is TGTGCAAGTCGCTTTCCCAGGGCTCCTGGGTCTAGCGGCGAGCAGTACTTC. Translation gives CASRFPRAPGSSGEQYF.